The 15 T cell receptor beta chains given below trace back to one sample, sequenced in a study of T cells in Graves' hyperthyroidism and ophthalmopathy. TCR beta CDR3 sequences were amplified from RNA transcripts. A first-round RT-PCR of the TCR CDR3 used the HTBI primer set. TCRdb processed the multiplex PCR reads anew with MiXCR; each CDR3 protein has one entry. The sample yields approximately 700,000 distinct CDR3 sequences, roughly 15% seen once. Sequenced input: blood. Source of these receptors: a man aged 18 to 35 with Graves' hyperthyroidism.

This clonotype was found many times. The chain uses TRBV6-8 and TRBJ2-1; 9 nucleotides match TRBD2. The CDR3 loop spans 18 amino acids. J gave up 0 bases and V 7 bases, and 13 bases lay outside the gene matches. In germline, CDR1 is MNHGY, CDR2 SAAAGT. CDR3 nucleotide sequence: TGTGCCAGCACTCAGGGGCTAGCGGGACCGCGCTCCTACAATGAGCAGTTCTTC. Its translation: CASTQGLAGPRSYNEQFF.

In nucleotides, the CDR3 is TGCGCCAGCAGTGCTACAGCCGATCGGAAGTATTTT. Its translation: CASSATADRKYF. The chain recombines TRBV5-1 with TRBJ2-3, with D unresolved. V lost 5 bases and J lost 13, with 17 bases in between. The length of the CDR3 is 12 residues. Germline CDR1 and CDR2: SGHRS and YFSETQ.

The J gene is TRBJ1-2, the V gene TRBV28; D perhaps matches TRBD1 (5 bases). The CDR3 is 13 residues long. The V gene's germline CDR1 is MDHEN and CDR2 SYDVKM. Trimming took off 1 base at V and 5 bases at J, with 8 bases between the two ends. CDR3 DNA: TGTGCCAGCAGTTTATCGACAGAATATGGCTACACCTTC. Translated, it gives CASSLSTEYGYTF.

This clonotype has only a few counts. This chain links TRBV12-5 with TRBJ2-3; 14 nucleotides align to TRBD2. J gave up 4 bases and V 5 bases, and 8 bases lay outside the gene matches. The CDR3 has 17 amino acids. In germline, CDR1 is LGHNT, CDR2 FRNRAP. CDR3 loop: CASGPGTSGSKADTQYF. DNA of the CDR3: TGTGCTAGTGGTCCGGGGACTAGCGGGAGTAAGGCAGATACGCAGTATTTT. Variable domain in full (rest from reference TRBV12-5 and TRBJ2-3): DARVTQTPRHKVTEMGQEVTMRCQPILGHNTVFWYRQTMMQGLELLAYFRNRAPLDDSGMPKDRFSAEMPDATLATLKIQPSEPRDSAVYFCASGPGTSGSKADTQYFGPGTRLTVL.

This clonotype was detected only a few times. The chain joins TRBV6-5 to TRBJ2-7; 10 bases are a match to TRBD2. Trimming removed 0 bases from V and 5 bases from J; junction bases left unmatched: 1. This CDR3 comprises 14 residues. Germline V gives CDR1 MNHEY, CDR2 SVGAGI. The CDR3 spells CASSYSTSGDEQYF. CDR3 in DNA: TGTGCCAGCAGTTACTCAACTAGCGGGGACGAGCAGTACTTC.

This clonotype has ten or more counts. The chain has TRBV10-3 and TRBJ2-1; no firm D call. Trimming shortened V by 0 bases and J by 0 bases, and 3 bases separated the two germline ends. The CDR3 consists of 14 residues. Germline loops: CDR1 ENHRY, CDR2 SYGVKD. CDR3 residues: CAISESSSYNEQFF. CDR3 sequence (DNA): TGTGCCATCAGTGAGTCAAGCTCCTACAATGAGCAGTTCTTC.

A few counts support this clonotype. V is TRBV5-1 and J is TRBJ2-7, with D unresolved. V was clipped by 3 bases and J by 0 bases, with 10 bases between them. CDR1 is SGHRS and CDR2 is YFSETQ in the germline V gene. The CDR3 consists of 14 residues. DNA of the CDR3: TGCGCCAGCAGCTCCTGGACGCCCTCCTACGAGCAGTACTTC. It encodes CASSSWTPSYEQYF.

On this clonotype: Likely a read error: the CDR3 ends without its conserved phenylalanine or tryptophan. The rearrangement joins TRBV5-1 to TRBJ1-1; D is possibly TRBD1 (6 bases). The V end was cut by 4 bases, the J end by 1 base, with 14 bases between. The CDR3 spans 15 residues. Germline loops: CDR1 SGHRS, CDR2 YFSETQ. For the CDR3, the DNA is TGCGCCAGCAGCACTTCAGGGGCATCGAACACTGAAGCTTTCTCT. Translation: CASSTSGASNTEAFS.

The V call is TRBV28, the J call TRBJ2-2; TRBD2 matches 7 bases. Losses at the gene ends were 7 bases for V and 1 base for J; bases not matched to a gene: 3. The CDR3 runs 14 residues. CDR1 and CDR2 (germline): MDHEN, SYDVKM. The CDR3 bases are TGTGCCAGCACTGCTAGCGGGAACACCGGGGAGCTGTTTTTT. Protein: CASTASGNTGELFF.

Turning to this clonotype: A read error may explain this, as a much larger clone is one base away. V usage is TRBV11-3 and J usage is TRBJ1-1, with 7 bases identical to TRBD1. The CDR3 contains 15 residues. Germline CDR1 reads SGHNT; CDR2 reads YENEEA. The CDR3 coding sequence is TGTGCCGGCAGCCTACGACAGGGCGTGAACACTGAAGCTTTCTTT. Protein sequence: CAGSLRQGVNTEAFF.

The CDR3 DNA is TGTGCCAGCAGCGTAGTTCCCGGGGGGATTGACACCGGGGAGCTGTTTTTT. Translated, it gives CASSVVPGGIDTGELFF. The gene calls are TRBV9 and TRBJ2-2, with 7 bases lining up with TRBD2. CDR3 length: 17 residues. The germline V gene encodes CDR1 SGDLS and CDR2 YYNGEE. With V trimmed by 0 bases and J by 3 bases, 8 bases remained unmatched.

This clonotype showed up just a few times. This rearrangement joins TRBV30 to TRBJ2-2; D is possibly TRBD1 or TRBD2 (6 bases each). Trimming shortened V by 0 bases and J by 6 bases, and 14 bases separated the two germline ends. The CDR3 runs 15 residues. Germline V lookup: CDR1 GTSNPN, CDR2 SVGIG (reference sequence). CDR3 coding DNA: TGTGCCTGGAGTGTCTGGGGGGCGGGTTCCGGGGAGCTGTTTTTT. It encodes CAWSVWGAGSGELFF.

This clonotype was picked up many times. V gene TRBV7-9 combines with J gene TRBJ2-7; D not resolved. Germline loops: CDR1 SEHNR, CDR2 FQNEAQ (reference sequence). The CDR3 contains 12 residues. Trimming removed 5 bases from V and 0 bases from J, with 5 bases in between. CDR3 sequence reads: CASSENSYEQYF. CDR3 nucleotides: TGTGCCAGCAGCGAAAACTCCTACGAGCAGTACTTC.

This clonotype came up many times. This sequence joins TRBV11-2 and TRBJ2-7; no clear D gene. V shed 3 bases and J shed 2 bases, with 8 bases lying between them. The CDR3 runs 13 residues. Germline lookup yields CDR1 SGHAT and CDR2 FQNNGV. CDR3 sequence: CASSFAVAYEQYF. The CDR3 DNA reads as TGTGCCAGCAGCTTTGCAGTCGCCTACGAGCAGTACTTC. The whole variable domain, filled in from reference TRBV11-2 and TRBJ2-7, reads EAGVAQSPRYKIIEKRQSVAFWCNPISGHATLYWYQQILGQGPKLLIQFQNNGVVDDSQLPKDRFSAERLKGVDSTLKIQPAKLEDSAVYLCASSFAVAYEQYFGPGTRLTVT.

In this sample, this clonotype turned up many times. CDR3 loop: CSAHSGTVNTEAFF. DNA of the CDR3: TGCAGTGCCCATTCAGGGACAGTAAACACTGAAGCTTTCTTT. This chain uses TRBV20-1 with TRBJ1-1; the match to TRBD1 covers 7 bases. Germline V lookup: CDR1 DFQATT, CDR2 SNEGSKA (reference sequence). After removal of 6 bases from V and 2 bases from J, the junction contained 9 bases not matched to a gene. The CDR3 is made up of 14 amino acids.